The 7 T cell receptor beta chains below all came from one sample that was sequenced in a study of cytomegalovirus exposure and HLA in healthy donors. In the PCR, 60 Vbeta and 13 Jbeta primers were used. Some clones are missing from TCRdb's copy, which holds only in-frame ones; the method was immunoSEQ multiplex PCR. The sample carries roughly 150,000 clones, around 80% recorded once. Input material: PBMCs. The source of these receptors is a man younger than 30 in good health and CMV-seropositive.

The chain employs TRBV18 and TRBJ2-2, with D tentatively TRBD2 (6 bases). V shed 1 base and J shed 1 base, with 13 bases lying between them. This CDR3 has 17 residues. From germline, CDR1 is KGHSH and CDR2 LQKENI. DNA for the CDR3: TGTGCCAGCTCACCACTCCTTCCGGGAGTGAACACCGGGGAGCTGTTTTTT. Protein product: CASSPLLPGVNTGELFF.

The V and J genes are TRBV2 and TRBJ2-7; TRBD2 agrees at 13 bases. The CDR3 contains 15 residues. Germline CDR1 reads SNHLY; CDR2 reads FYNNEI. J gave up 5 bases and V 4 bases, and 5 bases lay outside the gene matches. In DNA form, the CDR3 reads TGTGCCAGCAGTGGGACTAGCGGGGGTCCAGACGAGCAGTACTTC. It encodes CASSGTSGGPDEQYF.

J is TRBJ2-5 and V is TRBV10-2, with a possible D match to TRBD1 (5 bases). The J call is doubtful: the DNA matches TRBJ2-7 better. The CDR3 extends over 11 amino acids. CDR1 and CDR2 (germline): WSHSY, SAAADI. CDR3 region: CATQSRVEQYF. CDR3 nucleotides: TGCGCCACCCAGTCCAGGGTCGAGCAGTACTTC.

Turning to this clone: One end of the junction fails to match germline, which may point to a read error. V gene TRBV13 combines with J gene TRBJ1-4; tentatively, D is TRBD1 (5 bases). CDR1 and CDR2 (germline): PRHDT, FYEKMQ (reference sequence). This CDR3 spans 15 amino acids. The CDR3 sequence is CTSSLEVGGGEKLFF. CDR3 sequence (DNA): TGTACCAGCAGCTTAGAGGTCGGGGGAGGAGAAAAACTGTTTTTT. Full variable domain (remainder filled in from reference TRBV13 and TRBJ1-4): AAGVIQSPRHLIKEKRETATLKCYPIPRHDTVYWYQQGPGQDPQFLISFYEKMQSDKGSIPDRFSAQQFSDYHSELNMSSLELGDSALYFCTSSLEVGGGEKLFFGSGTQLSVL.

The CDR3 coding sequence is TGTGCCAGCAGCGTAGAGCTAGCGGGAGGGCCAGATACGCAGTATTTT. Amino acids: CASSVELAGGPDTQYF. The J gene is TRBJ2-3, the V gene TRBV9; 12 nucleotides align to TRBD2. After removal of 0 bases from V and 4 bases from J, the junction contained 3 bases not matched to a gene. Germline V lookup: CDR1 SGDLS, CDR2 YYNGEE. The CDR3 consists of 16 residues.

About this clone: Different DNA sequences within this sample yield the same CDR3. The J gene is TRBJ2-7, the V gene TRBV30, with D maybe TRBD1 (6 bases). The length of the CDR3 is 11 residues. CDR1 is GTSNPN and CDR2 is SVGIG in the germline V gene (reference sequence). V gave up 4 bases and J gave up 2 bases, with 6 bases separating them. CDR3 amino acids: CAWTGAYEQYF. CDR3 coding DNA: TGTGCCTGGACAGGGGCCTACGAGCAGTACTTC.

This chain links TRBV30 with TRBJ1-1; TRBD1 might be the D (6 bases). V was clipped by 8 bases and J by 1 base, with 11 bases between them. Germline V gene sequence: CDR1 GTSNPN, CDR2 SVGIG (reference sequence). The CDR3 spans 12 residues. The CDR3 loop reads CAGRGTNTEAFF. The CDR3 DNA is TGTGCCGGCAGGGGCACGAACACTGAAGCTTTCTTT.